These 20 T cell receptor beta chains share one sample of origin, sequenced in a study of T cell responses to AZD1222 COVID-19 vaccine (dated by TCRdb to the early 2020s). This sample's time point label indicates: baseline before first vaccination. Libraries were constructed by the immunoSEQ multiplex PCR assay. TCRdb limited this immuneACCESS table to in-frame rearrangements with V and J called. A share of clones is missing; checked studies link under half to unresolved V genes, and the rest is unexplained. Within this sample are approximately 200,000 clones, with approximately 94% of them counted one time only. About 9% of the sample is held by the ten biggest clonotypes. The material sequenced was peripheral blood, taken on day 0 of AZD1222 vaccination. All receptors come from an adult in good health.

The gene calls are TRBV7-3 and TRBJ1-3; no clear D gene. With 0 bases removed from V and 0 bases from J, the gap between germline ends came to 3 bases. Germline CDR1 and CDR2: SGHTA and FQGTGA. This CDR3 has 14 residues. The CDR3 DNA reads as TGTGCCAGCAGCTTAACGGCCTCTGGAAACACCATATATTTT. Translated: CASSLTASGNTIYF.

V is TRBV6-5 and J is TRBJ2-2; no definite D call. This CDR3 spans 14 amino acids. Germline-derived CDR1 and CDR2 are MNHEY and SVGAGI. V shed 6 bases and J shed 8 bases, with 16 bases lying between them. In DNA form, the CDR3 reads TGTGCCAGCAGCCCGAATCCCATCACTGGGGAGCTGTTTTTT. Residues: CASSPNPITGELFF.

CDR3 residues: CASSLRLAGASYEQYF. The CDR3 nucleotides read TGTGCCAGCAGCTTGCGTCTAGCGGGAGCCTCCTACGAGCAGTACTTC. The chain combines TRBV5-4 with TRBJ2-7, with 10 bases that match TRBD2. With V trimmed by 1 base and J by 0 bases, 4 bases remained unmatched. Germline V gene sequence: CDR1 SGHNT, CDR2 YYREEE (reference sequence). CDR3 length: 16 residues.

V and J are TRBV6-5 and TRBJ2-3; D assignment may be TRBD1 or TRBD2 (6 bases each). Germline V lookup: CDR1 MNHEY, CDR2 SVGAGI. There are 13 residues in the CDR3. Trimming cost V 9 bases and J 3 bases, with 13 bases left between them. As DNA, the CDR3 is TGTGCCAGACGACAGGAGGGAACAGATACGCAGTATTTT. Translated: CARRQEGTDTQYF.

The chain is built from TRBV9 and TRBJ2-7; D is ambiguous. CDR1 and CDR2 (germline): SGDLS, YYNGEE. CDR3 length equals 18 residues. V shed 6 bases and J shed 2 bases, with 27 bases lying between them. CDR3 nucleotide sequence: TGTGCCAGCATGTCCGGATCTTCAGACCACACAATAACCTACGAGCAGTACTTC. Residues: CASMSGSSDHTITYEQYF.

This rearrangement joins TRBV6-5 to TRBJ1-5; TRBD1 matches 7 bases. Germline V gene lookup returns CDR1 MNHEY and CDR2 SVGAGI. J gave up 1 base and V 5 bases, and 5 bases lay outside the gene matches. The CDR3 totals 15 residues. CDR3 sequence (DNA): TGTGCCAGCAGTAAACCGACAGGGAGCAATCAGCCCCAGCATTTT. This encodes CASSKPTGSNQPQHF.

This chain joins TRBV28 and TRBJ2-7; TRBD2 matches at 8 bases. Germline values: CDR1 MDHEN, CDR2 SYDVKM. The CDR3 is 16 amino acids. The V gene end was trimmed by 1 base and the J gene end by 1 base; junction bases not matched to a gene: 6. DNA for the CDR3: TGTGCCAGCAGTTTATCGGGGGGGGCGCAATCCTACGAGCAGTACTTC. It is translated as CASSLSGGAQSYEQYF.

In this sample, this clone turned up once. The CDR3 loop reads CASSLFGTGGGTEAFF. The CDR3, as DNA: TGTGCCAGCAGTTTATTTGGGACAGGGGGAGGTACTGAAGCTTTCTTT. The chain uses TRBV27 and TRBJ1-1; 11 bases fit TRBD1. CDR3 length equals 16 residues. V lost 1 base, J lost 5 bases, and 6 bases stayed unmatched. Germline V gives CDR1 MNHEY, CDR2 SMNVEV (reference sequence).

The sample holds one count of this clone. In nucleotides, the CDR3 is TGTGCCAGCAGCTTGGGTAGGGTAGCCAATGAGCAGTTCTTC. This sequence encodes CASSLGRVANEQFF. The chain has TRBV5-6 and TRBJ2-1, with D unclear. Germline loops: CDR1 SGHDT, CDR2 YYEEEE. Between the trimmed V and J ends, which lost 0 bases and 6 bases, there was a span of 10 bases. This CDR3 region has 14 residues.

This chain uses TRBV5-1 with TRBJ1-1; D is unclear. CDR3 size: 13 residues. Trimming took 0 bases from V and 5 from J, leaving 8 bases between them. Looked up from germline, CDR1 is SGHRS and CDR2 is YFSETQ. CDR3 nucleotide sequence: TGCGCCAGCAGCTTGGAAAGTCATACTGAAGCTTTCTTT. Translating it yields CASSLESHTEAFF.

The rearrangement joins TRBV15 to TRBJ2-7; D call uncertain. CDR1 and CDR2 (germline): LNHNV, YYDKDF (reference sequence). The CDR3 has 15 residues. With 4 bases removed from V and 2 bases from J, the gap between germline ends came to 15 bases. The CDR3 spells CATSTMRRSTYEQYF. CDR3 DNA: TGTGCCACCAGCACCATGCGCCGTTCTACCTACGAGCAGTACTTC.

The chain has TRBV4-1 and TRBJ1-5; the D is unclear. V lost 5 bases, J lost 2 bases, and 10 bases lay in between. This CDR3 is 14 amino acids long. Germline CDR1 is MGHRA and CDR2 is YSYEKL. CDR3: CASSRVYGNQPQHF. CDR3 nucleotide sequence: TGCGCCAGCAGCAGGGTATACGGCAATCAGCCCCAGCATTTT.

The rearrangement uses TRBV9 and TRBJ2-5; 7 bases fit TRBD1. The CDR3 loop spans 15 amino acids. Germline CDR1 reads SGDLS; CDR2 reads YYNGEE. V gave up 0 bases and J gave up 3 bases; unmatched junction bases: 5. CDR3 amino acids: CASSVEGQTKETQYF. The CDR3 coding sequence is TGTGCCAGCAGCGTAGAGGGACAGACAAAAGAGACCCAGTACTTC.

The rearrangement links TRBV19 to TRBJ1-2; D remains unclear. Germline CDR1 reads LNHDA; CDR2 reads SQIVND (reference sequence). V was pared by 7 bases and J by 5 bases, with 17 bases between. CDR3 size: 14 residues. CDR3 sequence (DNA): TGTGCCAGTAAGCCGTACAGCCTAGATTATGGCTACACCTTC. Residues: CASKPYSLDYGYTF. Full variable domain (rest looked up from reference TRBV19 and TRBJ1-2): DGGITQSPKYLFRKEGQNVTLSCEQNLNHDAMYWYRQDPGQGLRLIYYSQIVNDFQKGDIAEGYSVSREKKESFPLTVTSAQKNPTAFYLCASKPYSLDYGYTFGSGTRLTVV.

The chain joins TRBV3-1 (or the pseudogene TRBV3-2) to TRBJ2-1; no firm D call. The CDR3 is 14 residues long. V was trimmed by 1 base and J by 8 bases, leaving 12 bases between them. Looked up from germline, CDR1 is LGHDT and CDR2 is YNNKEL (reference sequence). The CDR3 reads CASSQGPRRDEQFF. CDR3 DNA: TGTGCCAGCAGCCAAGGGCCTCGAAGGGATGAGCAGTTCTTC.

The V and J genes are TRBV30 and TRBJ1-1; 7 bases map to TRBD1. The CDR3 spans 15 residues. Germline CDR1 reads GTSNPN; CDR2 reads SVGIG (reference sequence). V gave up 5 bases and J gave up 1 base; unmatched junction bases: 10. This CDR3 reads CAWQLPGQRNTEAFF. The CDR3 coding sequence is TGTGCCTGGCAACTCCCGGGACAGAGGAACACTGAAGCTTTCTTT. Using reference TRBV30 and TRBJ1-1 for the parts outside the CDR3, the full variable domain is SQTIHQWPATLVQPVGSPLSLECTVEGTSNPNLYWYRQAAGRGLQLLFYSVGIGQISSEVPQNLSASRPQDRQFILSSKKLLLSDSGFYLCAWQLPGQRNTEAFFGQGTRLTVV.

The CDR3 spells CASSLTDGTGELFF. CDR3 nucleotide sequence: TGCGCCAGCAGCCTAACCGATGGGACCGGGGAGCTGTTTTTT. The rearrangement links TRBV5-1 to TRBJ2-2; D uncertain. V lost 4 bases and J 5 bases, leaving 12 bases between the germline ends. Germline lookup yields CDR1 SGHRS and CDR2 YFSETQ. The length of the CDR3 is 14 residues. Combining the CDR3 with reference TRBV5-1 and TRBJ2-2 gives the whole variable domain KAGVTQTPRYLIKTRGQQVTLSCSPISGHRSVSWYQQTPGQGLQFLFEYFSETQRNKGNFPGRFSGRQFSNSRSEMNVSTLELGDSALYLCASSLTDGTGELFFGEGSRLTVL.

The chain is built from TRBV11-2 and TRBJ2-1, with 8 bases that match TRBD1. Germline lookup yields CDR1 SGHAT and CDR2 FQNNGV. The CDR3 sequence is 14 residues long. Unmatched junction bases numbered 7, after V lost 5 bases and J lost 7 bases. CDR3 nucleotides: TGTGCCAGCAGCCTAGTCAGGGGGCGAAATGAGCAGTTCTTC. Its protein product is CASSLVRGRNEQFF.

The V and J genes are TRBV5-4 and TRBJ2-1, with 10 bases identical to TRBD2. The CDR3 runs 16 residues. The germline V gene encodes CDR1 SGHNT and CDR2 YYREEE (reference sequence). Trimming removed 1 base from V and 10 bases from J; junction bases left unmatched: 11. The CDR3 DNA follows: TGTGCCAGCAGCTTGCCGGGGGGTAGCGGGAGGCGGGAGCAGTTCTTC. It translates to CASSLPGGSGRREQFF.

V gene TRBV6-5 combines with J gene TRBJ1-1; weak D call: TRBD1 (5 bases). The CDR3 covers 14 residues. V dropped 6 bases and J dropped 1 base, with 12 bases sitting between them. The germline CDR1 and CDR2 sequences are MNHEY and SVGAGI. The CDR3 nucleotides are TGTGCCAGCAGACCAGGGTCGGCGAACACTGAAGCTTTCTTT. Translated: CASRPGSANTEAFF.